These 13 T cell receptor beta chains originate from one sample sequenced in a study of blood T cell repertoires in COVID-19. The method was immunoSEQ multiplex PCR; TCRdb's version includes in-frame clones alone and lacks a portion of them. The top ten hold about 6.3% of the sample, which has 150,000 to 200,000 clones, 70% to 90% seen once. Sequences were obtained from peripheral blood. Receptor source: a man aged 35 to 55 with active or convalescent COVID-19.

The chain uses TRBV4-1 and TRBJ1-5; 7 bases line up with TRBD1. V was clipped by 2 bases and J by 5 bases; unmatched bases: 6. Germline V lookup: CDR1 MGHRA, CDR2 YSYEKL. This CDR3 contains 15 residues. The CDR3 nucleotides read TGCGCCAGCAGCCAACCCGACAGGGAACATCAGCCCCAGCATTTT. Protein product: CASSQPDREHQPQHF.

Remarks on this clone: Germline and junction disagree at one end, which may indicate a read error. The gene calls are TRBV7-7 and TRBJ2-7; 7 bases line up with TRBD2. CDR1 SSHAT and CDR2 FNYEAQ come from the germline V gene (reference sequence). The CDR3 has 14 amino acids. The CDR3 DNA reads as TGTGCTAGCAGCCCAACGCGGGAGAGGTACGAGCAGTACTTC. This sequence encodes CASSPTRERYEQYF.

This clone has just one count. The sample has other DNA sequences that encode this CDR3 too. The V gene is TRBV28, the J gene TRBJ1-5, with D tentatively TRBD1 (6 bases). This CDR3 spans 14 amino acids. V dropped 2 bases and J dropped 5 bases, with 10 bases sitting between them. Germline CDR1 and CDR2: MDHEN and SYDVKM. The CDR3 region is CASSLPGGHQPQHF. In DNA, the CDR3 is TGTGCCAGCAGTTTACCTGGGGGCCATCAGCCCCAGCATTTT.

The V and J genes are TRBV7-2 and TRBJ2-3, with TRBD2 matching 7 bases. The trim removed 2 bases at V and 8 bases at J, leaving 16 bases unmatched. The CDR3 loop spans 17 amino acids. The germline V gene encodes CDR1 SGHTA and CDR2 FQGNSA. CDR3 sequence (DNA): TGTGCCAGCAGCTTAACTTCTAGCGGACAACATACGGGTACGCAGTATTTT. This encodes CASSLTSSGQHTGTQYF.

The chain is built from TRBV19 and TRBJ1-2, with D perhaps matching TRBD1 (6 bases). Germline V lookup: CDR1 LNHDA, CDR2 SQIVND (reference sequence). CDR3 size: 16 residues. V lost 9 bases and J lost 0, with 20 bases in between. The CDR3, as DNA: TGTGCCAGCAATTCACGGCGGACAGATACTAACTATGGCTACACCTTC. This codes for CASNSRRTDTNYGYTF.

This clone came up a few times. The gene calls are TRBV19 and TRBJ1-5, with 7 bases identical to TRBD1. After removal of 6 bases from V and 3 bases from J, the junction contained 5 bases not matched to a gene. The CDR3 contains 14 residues. Per the germline V gene, CDR1 is LNHDA and CDR2 is SQIVND (reference sequence). CDR3 sequence (DNA): TGTGCCAGTAGGAATAGGGGGCCCAATCAGCCCCAGCATTTT. This encodes CASRNRGPNQPQHF.

V is TRBV27 and J is TRBJ2-5; D might be TRBD1 (5 bases). The ends were cut back, 4 bases at V and 1 base at J, with 13 bases in the middle. Germline CDR1 reads MNHEY; CDR2 reads SMNVEV (reference sequence). This CDR3 has 15 amino acids. CDR3 DNA: TGTGCCAGCAGTTCCCCCGCTCAGGGCCAAGAGACCCAGTACTTC. This encodes CASSSPAQGQETQYF.

The rearrangement joins TRBV28 to TRBJ1-2; a possible D gene is TRBD1 (6 bases). This CDR3 comprises 14 residues. V lost 2 bases, J lost 8 bases, and 15 bases lay in between. The V gene's germline CDR1 is MDHEN and CDR2 SYDVKM. The chain's CDR3 is CASSLGGTGRGYTF. The CDR3 nucleotides are TGTGCCAGCAGTTTAGGGGGAACAGGGCGCGGCTACACCTTC.

This sequence joins TRBV6-5 and TRBJ2-6, with a possible D match to TRBD1 (6 bases). Trimming shortened V by 6 bases and J by 3 bases, and 12 bases separated the two germline ends. Germline V gene data show CDR1 as MNHEY and CDR2 as SVGAGI. The CDR3 is 15 residues long. In nucleotides, the CDR3 is TGTGCCAGCAGGGGGGCTCAGGATGGGGCCAACGTCCTGACTTTC. Its translation: CASRGAQDGANVLTF.

The CDR3 DNA reads as TGTGCCAGCTCCACGAACGGGGTGAATCAGCCCCAGCATTTT. This translates into CASSTNGVNQPQHF. The chain carries TRBV27 and TRBJ1-5; no definite D call. The V end lost 8 bases, the J end lost 4 bases, and 15 bases lay between the germline ends. The CDR3 runs to 14 residues. Germline CDR1 is MNHEY and CDR2 is SMNVEV (reference sequence).

This sequence joins TRBV29-1 and TRBJ1-1; no clear D gene. With 7 bases removed from V and 7 bases from J, the gap between germline ends came to 22 bases. Germline V lookup: CDR1 SQVTM, CDR2 ANQGSEA. The length of the CDR3 is 14 residues. The CDR3 DNA reads TGCAGCGCCACACCCGGGATCAAGAGGAATGAAGCTTTCTTT. This codes for CSATPGIKRNEAFF.

The chain recombines TRBV28 with TRBJ2-5; D may be TRBD1 (6 bases). V lost 10 bases, J lost 4 bases, and 28 bases lay in between. Germline V gene lookup returns CDR1 MDHEN and CDR2 SYDVKM. This CDR3 spans 17 amino acids. The CDR3 DNA is TGTGCCACCCAATTCCGAGATTTGAGACAGGACAGAGAGACCCAGTACTTC. It codes for CATQFRDLRQDRETQYF.

The chain's CDR3 is CASSRPPTTTYEQYF. The DNA of the CDR3 is TGTGCCAGCAGCAGGCCACCAACAACCACATACGAGCAGTACTTC. The chain recombines TRBV27 with TRBJ2-7; D gene unclear. Germline assignment: CDR1 MNHEY and CDR2 SMNVEV (reference sequence). V lost 6 bases, J lost 4 bases, and 19 bases lay in between. The CDR3 covers 15 residues.